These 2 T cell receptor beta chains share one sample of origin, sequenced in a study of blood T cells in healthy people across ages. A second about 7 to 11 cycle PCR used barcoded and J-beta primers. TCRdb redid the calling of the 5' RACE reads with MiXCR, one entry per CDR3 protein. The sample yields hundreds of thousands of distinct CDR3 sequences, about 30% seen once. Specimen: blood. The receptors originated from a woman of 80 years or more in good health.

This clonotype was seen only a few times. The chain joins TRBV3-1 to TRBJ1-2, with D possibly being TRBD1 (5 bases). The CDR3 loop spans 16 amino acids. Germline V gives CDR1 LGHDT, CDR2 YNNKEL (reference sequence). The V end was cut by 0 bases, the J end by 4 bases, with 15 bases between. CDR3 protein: CASSQDSGAHVYGYTF. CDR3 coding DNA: TGTGCCAGCAGCCAAGATTCCGGGGCCCACGTCTATGGCTACACCTTC.

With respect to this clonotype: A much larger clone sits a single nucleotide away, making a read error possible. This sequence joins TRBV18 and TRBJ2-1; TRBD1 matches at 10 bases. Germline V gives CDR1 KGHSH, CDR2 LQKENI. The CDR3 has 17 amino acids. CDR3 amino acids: CASSPPVGTGVNNEQVF. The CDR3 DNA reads TGTGCCAGCTCACCACCAGTAGGGACAGGGGTGAACAATGAGCAGGTCTTC. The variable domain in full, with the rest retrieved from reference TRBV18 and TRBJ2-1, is NAGVMQNPRHLVRRRGQEARLRCSPMKGHSHVYWYRQLPEEGLKFMVYLQKENIIDESGMPKERFSAEFPKEGPSILRIQQVVRGDSAAYFCASSPPVGTGVNNEQVFGPGTRLTVL.